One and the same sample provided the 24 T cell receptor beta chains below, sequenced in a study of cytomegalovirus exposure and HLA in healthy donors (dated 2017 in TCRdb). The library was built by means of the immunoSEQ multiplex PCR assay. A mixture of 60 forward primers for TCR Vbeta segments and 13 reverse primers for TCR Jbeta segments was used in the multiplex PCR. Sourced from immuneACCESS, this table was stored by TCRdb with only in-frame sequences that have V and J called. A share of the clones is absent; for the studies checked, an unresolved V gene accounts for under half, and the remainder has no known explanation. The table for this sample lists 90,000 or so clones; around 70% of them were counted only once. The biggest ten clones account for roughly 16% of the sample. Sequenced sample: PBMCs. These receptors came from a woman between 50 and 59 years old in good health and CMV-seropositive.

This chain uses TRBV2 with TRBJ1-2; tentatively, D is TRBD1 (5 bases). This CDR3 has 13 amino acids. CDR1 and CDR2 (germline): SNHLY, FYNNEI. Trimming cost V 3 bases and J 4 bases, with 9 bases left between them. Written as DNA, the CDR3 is TGTGCCAGCAGTGAGCGGGGGGGCTATGGCTACACCTTC. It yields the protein CASSERGGYGYTF.

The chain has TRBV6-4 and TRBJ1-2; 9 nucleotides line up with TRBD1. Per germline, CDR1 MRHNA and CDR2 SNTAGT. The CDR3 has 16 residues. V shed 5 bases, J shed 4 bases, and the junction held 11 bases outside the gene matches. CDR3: CASSPGTGYLGYGYTF. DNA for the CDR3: TGTGCCAGCAGTCCCGGGACAGGGTATCTTGGCTATGGCTACACCTTC.

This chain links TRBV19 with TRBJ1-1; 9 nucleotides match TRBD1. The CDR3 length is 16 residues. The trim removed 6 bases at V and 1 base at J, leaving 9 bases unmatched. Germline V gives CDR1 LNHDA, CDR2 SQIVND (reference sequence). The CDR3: CASREAQGAGNTEAFF. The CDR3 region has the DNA TGTGCCAGTAGGGAGGCACAGGGGGCCGGGAACACTGAAGCTTTCTTT.

CDR3 nucleotides: TGTGCCAGCAGCTTTCAGGGCGGAGACTACGAGCAGTACTTC. Translated: CASSFQGGDYEQYF. This sequence joins TRBV7-9 and TRBJ2-7; D may be TRBD1 (5 bases). The germline gives CDR1 SEHNR, CDR2 FQNEAQ (reference sequence). The CDR3 totals 14 residues. The V gene lost 3 bases and the J gene lost 3 bases, with 12 bases spanning the gap.

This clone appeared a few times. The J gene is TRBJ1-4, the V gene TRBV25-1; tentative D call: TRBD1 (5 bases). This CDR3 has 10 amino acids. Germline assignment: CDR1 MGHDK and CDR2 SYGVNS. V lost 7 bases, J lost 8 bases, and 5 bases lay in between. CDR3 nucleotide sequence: TGTGCCAGCAAGGGGGAAAAACTGTTTTTT. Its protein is CASKGEKLFF.

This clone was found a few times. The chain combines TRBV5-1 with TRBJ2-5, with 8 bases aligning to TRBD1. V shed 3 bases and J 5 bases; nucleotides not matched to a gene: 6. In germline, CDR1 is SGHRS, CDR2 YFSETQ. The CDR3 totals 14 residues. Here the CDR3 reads CASSWQGARETQYF. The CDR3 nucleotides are TGCGCCAGCAGCTGGCAGGGGGCGAGGGAGACCCAGTACTTC. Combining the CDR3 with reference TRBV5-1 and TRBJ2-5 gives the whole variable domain KAGVTQTPRYLIKTRGQQVTLSCSPISGHRSVSWYQQTPGQGLQFLFEYFSETQRNKGNFPGRFSGRQFSNSRSEMNVSTLELGDSALYLCASSWQGARETQYFGPGTRLLVL.

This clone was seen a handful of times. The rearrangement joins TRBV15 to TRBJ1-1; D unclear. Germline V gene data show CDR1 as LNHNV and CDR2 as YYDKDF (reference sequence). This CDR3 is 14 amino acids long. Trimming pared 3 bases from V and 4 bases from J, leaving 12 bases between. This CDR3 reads CATSSDRGGTEAFF. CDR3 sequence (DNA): TGTGCCACCAGCAGCGACCGTGGAGGCACTGAAGCTTTCTTT.

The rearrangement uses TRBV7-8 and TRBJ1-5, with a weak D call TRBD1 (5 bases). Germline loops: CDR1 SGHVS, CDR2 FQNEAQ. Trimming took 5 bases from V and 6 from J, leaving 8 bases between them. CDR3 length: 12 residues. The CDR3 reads CASSPGGQPQHF. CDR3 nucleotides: TGTGCCAGCAGCCCGGGGGGTCAGCCCCAGCATTTT.

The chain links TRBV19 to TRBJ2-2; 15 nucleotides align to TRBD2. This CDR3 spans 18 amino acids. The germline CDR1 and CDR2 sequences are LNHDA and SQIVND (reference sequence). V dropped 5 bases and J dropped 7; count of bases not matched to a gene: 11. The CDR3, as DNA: TGTGCCAGTAGTCCCTCAGGACTAGCGGGAGGGGAGTACGGGGAGCTGTTTTTT. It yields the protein CASSPSGLAGGEYGELFF.

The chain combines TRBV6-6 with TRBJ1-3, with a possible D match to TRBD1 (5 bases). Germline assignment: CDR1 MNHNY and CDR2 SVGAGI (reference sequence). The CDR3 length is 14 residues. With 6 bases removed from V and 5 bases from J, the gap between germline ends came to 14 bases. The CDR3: CASSPGHERNTIYF. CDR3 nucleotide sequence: TGTGCCAGCAGCCCAGGACACGAAAGAAACACCATATATTTT.

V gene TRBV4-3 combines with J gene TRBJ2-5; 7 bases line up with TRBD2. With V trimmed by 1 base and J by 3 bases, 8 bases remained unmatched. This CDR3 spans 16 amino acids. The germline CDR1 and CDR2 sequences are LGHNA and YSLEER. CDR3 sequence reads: CASSQGFLRGEETQYF. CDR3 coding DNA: TGCGCCAGCAGCCAAGGGTTTTTACGGGGGGAAGAGACCCAGTACTTC.

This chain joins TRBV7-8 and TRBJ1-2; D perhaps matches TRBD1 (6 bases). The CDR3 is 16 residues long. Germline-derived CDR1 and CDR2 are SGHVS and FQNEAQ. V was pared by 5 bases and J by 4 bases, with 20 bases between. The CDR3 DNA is TGTGCCAGCAGCCCTCCACTCGGACAGCACTCCTATGGCTACACCTTC. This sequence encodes CASSPPLGQHSYGYTF.

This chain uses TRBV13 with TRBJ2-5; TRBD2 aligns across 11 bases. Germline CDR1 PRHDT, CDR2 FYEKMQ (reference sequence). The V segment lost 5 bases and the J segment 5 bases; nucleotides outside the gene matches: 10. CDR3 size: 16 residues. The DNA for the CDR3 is TGTGCCAGCAGCCACTCGGGACTAGCGGAGGGGGAGACCCAGTACTTC. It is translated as CASSHSGLAEGETQYF.

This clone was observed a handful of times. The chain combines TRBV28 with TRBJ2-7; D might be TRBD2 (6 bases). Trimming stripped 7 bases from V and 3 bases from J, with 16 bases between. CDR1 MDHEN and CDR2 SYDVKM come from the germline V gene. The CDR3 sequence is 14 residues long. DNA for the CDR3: TGTGCCAGCACCCAGCCCGGACTATTCTACGAGCAGTACTTC. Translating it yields CASTQPGLFYEQYF.

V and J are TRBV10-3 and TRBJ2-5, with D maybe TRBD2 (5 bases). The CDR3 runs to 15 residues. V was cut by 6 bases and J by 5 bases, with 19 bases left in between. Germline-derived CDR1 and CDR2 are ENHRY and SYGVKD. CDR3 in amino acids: CAISHTSNVHETQYF. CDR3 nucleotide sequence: TGTGCCATCAGCCACACTAGTAATGTTCACGAGACCCAGTACTTC.

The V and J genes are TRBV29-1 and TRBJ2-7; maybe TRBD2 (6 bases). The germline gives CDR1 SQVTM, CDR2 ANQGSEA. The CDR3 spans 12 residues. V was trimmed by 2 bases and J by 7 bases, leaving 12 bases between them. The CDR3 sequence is CSVETDRGEQYF. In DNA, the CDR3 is TGCAGCGTTGAAACGGACCGGGGGGAGCAGTACTTC.

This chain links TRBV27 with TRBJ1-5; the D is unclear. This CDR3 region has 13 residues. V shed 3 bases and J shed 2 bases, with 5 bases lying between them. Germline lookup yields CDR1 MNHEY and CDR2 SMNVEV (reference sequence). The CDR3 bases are TGTGCCAGCAGTTTTAATCGCAATCAGCCCCAGCATTTT. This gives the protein CASSFNRNQPQHF.

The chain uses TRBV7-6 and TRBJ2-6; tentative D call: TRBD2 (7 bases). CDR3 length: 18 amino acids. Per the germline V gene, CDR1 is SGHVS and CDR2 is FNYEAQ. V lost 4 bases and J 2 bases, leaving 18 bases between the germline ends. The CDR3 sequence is CASSYRRGARAGANVLTF. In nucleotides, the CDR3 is TGTGCCAGCAGCTACCGCCGGGGGGCGAGGGCTGGGGCCAACGTCCTGACTTTC. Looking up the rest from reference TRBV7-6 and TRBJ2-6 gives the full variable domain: GAGVSQSPRYKVTKRGQDVALRCDPISGHVSLYWYRQALGQGPEFLTYFNYEAQQDKSGLPNDRFSAERPEGSISTLTIQRTEQRDSAMYRCASSYRRGARAGANVLTFGAGSRLTVL.

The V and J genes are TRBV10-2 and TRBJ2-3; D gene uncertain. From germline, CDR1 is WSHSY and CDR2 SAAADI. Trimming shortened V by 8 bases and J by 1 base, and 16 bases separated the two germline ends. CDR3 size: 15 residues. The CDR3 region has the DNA TGCGCCAGCCCCCTTCGAGATTACTGCACAGATACGCAGTATTTT. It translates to CASPLRDYCTDTQYF.

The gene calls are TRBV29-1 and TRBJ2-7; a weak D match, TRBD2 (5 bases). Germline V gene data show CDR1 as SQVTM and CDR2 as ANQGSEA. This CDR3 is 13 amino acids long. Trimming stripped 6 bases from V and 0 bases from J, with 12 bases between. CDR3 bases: TGCAGCGTACGGACTGTAATCTCCTACGAGCAGTACTTC. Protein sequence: CSVRTVISYEQYF.

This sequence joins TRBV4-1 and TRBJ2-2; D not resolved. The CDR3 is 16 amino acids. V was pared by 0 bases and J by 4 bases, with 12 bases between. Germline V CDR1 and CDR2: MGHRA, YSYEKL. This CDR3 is CASSQESESITGELFF. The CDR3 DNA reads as TGCGCCAGCAGCCAAGAGTCCGAGTCCATCACCGGGGAGCTGTTTTTT.

In DNA form, the CDR3 reads TGTGCCAGCAGCCATGGAACAGGGACGTACGAGCAGTACTTC. It translates to CASSHGTGTYEQYF. The J gene is TRBJ2-7, the V gene TRBV7-6; D is perhaps TRBD1 (6 bases). CDR1 and CDR2 from the germline V gene are SGHVS and FNYEAQ. Trimming shortened V by 5 bases and J by 4 bases, and 15 bases separated the two germline ends. The CDR3 runs 14 residues.

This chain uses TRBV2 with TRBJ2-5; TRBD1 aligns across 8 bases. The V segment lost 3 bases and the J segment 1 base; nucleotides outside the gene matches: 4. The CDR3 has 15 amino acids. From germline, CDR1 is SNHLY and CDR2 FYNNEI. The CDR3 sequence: CASSDGQGTQETQYF. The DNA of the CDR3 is TGTGCCAGCAGTGACGGACAGGGCACCCAAGAGACCCAGTACTTC.

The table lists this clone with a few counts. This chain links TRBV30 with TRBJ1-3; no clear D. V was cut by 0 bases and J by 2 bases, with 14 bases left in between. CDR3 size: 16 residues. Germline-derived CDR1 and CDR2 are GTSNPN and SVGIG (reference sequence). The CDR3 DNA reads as TGTGCCTGGAGTGTTAGCAGACGGTTGACTGGAAACACCATATATTTT. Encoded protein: CAWSVSRRLTGNTIYF.